Listed below are T cell receptor beta chains from one sample, sequenced in a study of post-analysis software for immune sequencing data. Using its own MiXCR run on the PCR reads, TCRdb lists one record per CDR3 protein. Of hundreds of thousands of distinct CDR3 sequences listed, approximately 53% were seen once; the top ten hold 4% to 5.5%. The sequenced material came from blood. The receptors derive from a girl aged 10-17 years with multiple sclerosis. The CDR3 runs from the conserved cysteine through the conserved F or W. Fields, in order: J gene, D gene, V gene, clone size, CDR3 DNA, CDR3 protein. The D gene is left open where the match is weak. Rows give clone size only sometimes, using once, few, many, or a class for an expanded clone.

TRBJ2-1,NA,TRBV6-1,once,TGTGCCAGCAGTCTAAACGAGGCCCCCTCGTACAATGAGCAGTTCTTC,CASSLNEAPSYNEQFF
TRBJ2-1,NA,TRBV14,NA,TGTGCCAGCAGCCAAGAGTCCAGGGTCAATGAGCAGTTCTTC,CASSQESRVNEQFF
TRBJ2-7,TRBD1,TRBV20-1,NA,TGCAGTGCTAGACGGGACAGAAATTACGAGCAGTACTTC,CSARRDRNYEQYF
TRBJ2-3,NA,TRBV6-5,NA,TGTGCCAGCAAATGGGCCCAGCTGACAGATACGCAGTATTTT,CASKWAQLTDTQYF
TRBJ2-3,TRBD2,TRBV6-5,NA,TGTGCCAGCAGTTACAGGACTAGCCTAGCAGATACGCAGTATTTT,CASSYRTSLADTQYF
TRBJ1-2,TRBD1,TRBV29-1,NA,TGCAGCGTTCTCCCGGGACAGGGTAATGGCTACACCTTC,CSVLPGQGNGYTF
TRBJ2-1,TRBD2,TRBV10-3,NA,TGTGCCATCAGTGAGTTCGGGACTAGCGGCCAAGAGACCCAGTTCTTC,CAISEFGTSGQETQFF
TRBJ1-5,NA,TRBV6-5,NA,TGTGCCAGCCGAGCTTTTACACTGAGCAATCAGCCCCAGCATTTT,CASRAFTLSNQPQHF
TRBJ2-1,NA,TRBV7-3,NA,TGTGCCAGCAGCTTAATTCGGGGTCTCTACAATGAGCAGTTCTTC,CASSLIRGLYNEQFF
TRBJ1-1,NA,TRBV25-1,NA,TGTGCCAGCAGCCCGGAGACTGGCACTGAAGCTTTCTTT,CASSPETGTEAFF
TRBJ1-6,TRBD1,TRBV20-1,NA,TGCAGTGCTAGAGGTGAAGGTGGCAGGGGGCGAGGACCCCTCCACTTT,CSARGEGGRGRGPLHF
TRBJ2-7,TRBD1,TRBV29-1,few,TGCAGCGTCCAGACAGGGGATTCCTACGAGCAGTACTTC,CSVQTGDSYEQYF
TRBJ1-2,TRBD1,TRBV29-1,NA,TGCAGCGTAGGACAGGGTGGTGGTGGCTACACCTTC,CSVGQGGGGYTF
TRBJ2-6,NA,TRBV3-1,NA,TGTGCCAGCAGCCCCCGTTCGGGGGCGACCTCTGGGGCCAACGTCCTGACTTTC,CASSPRSGATSGANVLTF
TRBJ2-1,NA,TRBV20-1,NA,TGCAGTGCTAGAGCGGGTAGCGGAATAAACAATGAGCAGTTCTTC,CSARAGSGINNEQFF
TRBJ1-1,TRBD1,TRBV20-1,NA,TGCAGTGCTAGTCAGTACAGGGGGATGGGACAGCGGGGAAAAGCTTTCTTT,CSASQYRGMGQRGKAFF
TRBJ2-3,TRBD2,TRBV10-3,NA,TGTGCCTCCGGGGGGGCAAGCACAGATACGCAGTATTTT,CASGGASTDTQYF
TRBJ2-1,NA,TRBV29-1,NA,TGCAGCGTTGTTGGGCGGCTCACGGATGAGCAGTTCTTC,CSVVGRLTDEQFF
TRBJ1-2,NA,TRBV6-5,NA,TGTGCCAGCAGTGACTCAGCCGGGGAATATTATGGCTACACCTTC,CASSDSAGEYYGYTF
TRBJ2-7,NA,TRBV29-1,NA,TGCAGCGTTGAAGATACCAACAGCTACGAGCAGTACTTC,CSVEDTNSYEQYF
TRBJ1-1,NA,TRBV27,NA,TGTGCCAGCAGTATCGGGTTGGTGATGAACACTGAAGCTTTCTTT,CASSIGLVMNTEAFF
TRBJ2-5,NA,TRBV20-1,few,TGCAGTGCTAGGGAGGCACAAGAGACCCAGTACTTC,CSAREAQETQYF
TRBJ2-1,TRBD2,TRBV20-1,NA,TGCAGTGCCTCTTGGACTAGCGGGAATGAGCAGTTCTTC,CSASWTSGNEQFF
TRBJ1-1,NA,TRBV6-6,NA,TGTGCCAGCACGGGTAGCTACACTGAAGCTTTCTTT,CASTGSYTEAFF
TRBJ2-5,TRBD2,TRBV12-3/TRBV12-4,NA,TGTGCCAGCAGTTCCCATAGCGGGAGAGGGGAGACCCAGTACTTC,CASSSHSGRGETQYF
TRBJ1-1,NA,TRBV20-1,once,TGCAGTGCGATCCGACCTCAGGGTTCGAACACTGAAGCTTTCTTT,CSAIRPQGSNTEAFF
TRBJ2-1,TRBD2,TRBV27,few,TGTGCCAGCAGTGTTGGGCTAGCGGGAGGCAATTCCTACAATGAGCAGTTCTTC,CASSVGLAGGNSYNEQFF
TRBJ2-7,TRBD2,TRBV6-5,once,TGTGCCAGCAGTTACCCCTTTTCGAGCGGGAGGGCCAGTTACGAGCAGTACTTC,CASSYPFSSGRASYEQYF
TRBJ2-3,TRBD2,TRBV7-3,NA,TGTGCCAGCAGCTTAACCCCGGGACTAGCGAACACAGATACGCAGTATTTT,CASSLTPGLANTDTQYF
TRBJ1-4,NA,TRBV20-1,NA,TGCAGTGCTCCAGGGGCAACTAATGAAAAACTGTTTTTT,CSAPGATNEKLFF
TRBJ2-1,TRBD2,TRBV14,few,TGTGCCAGCAGCCCTCTAGCGGGAGGGCCGGTTGAGCAGTTCTTC,CASSPLAGGPVEQFF
TRBJ2-1,TRBD2,TRBV5-1,NA,TGCGCCAGCAGCTTTTCAAGCGGGAACTCCTACAATGAGCAGTTCTTC,CASSFSSGNSYNEQFF
TRBJ2-3,TRBD1,TRBV6-6,NA,TGTGCCAGCAGTTACCCGACAGGGGGGAACACAGATACGCAGTATTTT,CASSYPTGGNTDTQYF
TRBJ2-3,TRBD2,TRBV20-1,few,TGCAGTGCTAGTATAGGACTAGCGGCGAACACAGATACGCAGTATTTT,CSASIGLAANTDTQYF
TRBJ1-6,NA,TRBV7-8,NA,TGTGCCAGCAGCCCTCATACCTTAACCTATAATTCACCCCTCCACTTT,CASSPHTLTYNSPLHF
TRBJ2-3,NA,TRBV3-1,few,TGTGCCAGCAGCCAAGGTCCCCCGCGCTCGCAGTATTTT,CASSQGPPRSQYF
TRBJ2-1,TRBD2,TRBV29-1,NA,TGCAGCGCTGGACTAGCGGGGACCAATGAGCAGTTCTTC,CSAGLAGTNEQFF
TRBJ2-3,NA,TRBV7-3,NA,TGTGCCAGCAACCCACCTAGCACAGATACGCAGTATTTT,CASNPPSTDTQYF
TRBJ2-7,TRBD1,TRBV29-1,NA,TGCAGCGTTGAAGATCGGGGTAGGGGGCGAGAGCAGTACTTC,CSVEDRGRGREQYF
TRBJ2-7,NA,TRBV6-5,few,TGTGCCAGCAGTCAGCAGGGAAGCTCCTACGAGCAGTACTTC,CASSQQGSSYEQYF
TRBJ1-1,NA,TRBV29-1,NA,TGCAGCGTTGAAGAAGGACAGCTGAACACTGAAGCTTTCTTT,CSVEEGQLNTEAFF
TRBJ2-7,NA,TRBV29-1,NA,TGCAGCGTTGTAAAGGCGGGGGCCTCCTACGAGCAGTACTTC,CSVVKAGASYEQYF
TRBJ2-5,NA,TRBV2,few,TGTGCCAGCAGTGACGACCTTCAAGACACCCAGTACTTC,CASSDDLQDTQYF
TRBJ2-1,NA,TRBV7-2,once,TGTGCCAGCAGCTTAGAAGGCTCCATGGAAGGCTACAATGAGCAGTTCTTC,CASSLEGSMEGYNEQFF